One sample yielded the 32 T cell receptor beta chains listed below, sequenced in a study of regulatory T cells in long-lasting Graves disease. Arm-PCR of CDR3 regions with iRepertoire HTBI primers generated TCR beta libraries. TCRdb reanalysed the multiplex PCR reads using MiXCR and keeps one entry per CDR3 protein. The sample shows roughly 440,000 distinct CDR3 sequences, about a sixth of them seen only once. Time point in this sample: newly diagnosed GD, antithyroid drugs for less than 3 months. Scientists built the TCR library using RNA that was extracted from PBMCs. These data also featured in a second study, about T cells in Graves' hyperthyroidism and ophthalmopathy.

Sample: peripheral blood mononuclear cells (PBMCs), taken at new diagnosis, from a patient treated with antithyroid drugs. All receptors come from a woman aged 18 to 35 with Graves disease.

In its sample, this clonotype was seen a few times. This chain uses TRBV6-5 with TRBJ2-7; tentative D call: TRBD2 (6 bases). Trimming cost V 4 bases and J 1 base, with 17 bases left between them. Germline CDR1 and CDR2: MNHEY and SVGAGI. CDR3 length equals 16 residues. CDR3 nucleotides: TGTGCCAGCAGTTCGGGACTGCGGGATGGATCCTACGAGCAGTACTTC. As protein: CASSSGLRDGSYEQYF.

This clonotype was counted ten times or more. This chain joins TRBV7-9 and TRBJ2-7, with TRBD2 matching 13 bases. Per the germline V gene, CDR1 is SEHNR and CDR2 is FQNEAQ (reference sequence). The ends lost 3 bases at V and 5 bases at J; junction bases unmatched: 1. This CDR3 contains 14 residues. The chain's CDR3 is CASSFGLAGDEQYF. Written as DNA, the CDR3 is TGTGCCAGCAGCTTCGGACTAGCGGGAGACGAGCAGTACTTC.

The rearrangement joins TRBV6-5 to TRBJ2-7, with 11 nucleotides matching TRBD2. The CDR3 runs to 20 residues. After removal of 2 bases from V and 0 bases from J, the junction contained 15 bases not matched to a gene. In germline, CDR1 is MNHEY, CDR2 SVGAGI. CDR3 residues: CASSYVQSLAGGPSSYEQYF. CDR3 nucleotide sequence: TGTGCCAGCAGTTACGTTCAGTCGCTAGCGGGAGGCCCGAGCTCCTACGAGCAGTACTTC.

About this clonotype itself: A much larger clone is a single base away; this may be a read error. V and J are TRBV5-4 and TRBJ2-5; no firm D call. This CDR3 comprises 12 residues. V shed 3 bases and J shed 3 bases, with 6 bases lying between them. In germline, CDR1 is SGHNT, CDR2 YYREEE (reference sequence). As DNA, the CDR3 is TGTGCCAGCAGCTCCCGGGAAGAGACCCAGTACTTC. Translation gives CASSSREETQYF.

CDR3 nucleotide sequence: TGCGCCAGCAGCTTGGCAGGGACACATCACGCTGAAGCTTTCTTT. Encoded protein: CASSLAGTHHAEAFF. The chain links TRBV5-1 to TRBJ1-1, with D possibly being TRBD1 (6 bases). The CDR3 is 15 residues long. Deletions cut 0 bases from V and 6 bases from J, with 15 bases between. Germline-derived CDR1 and CDR2 are SGHRS and YFSETQ. Full variable domain (missing parts from reference TRBV5-1 and TRBJ1-1): KAGVTQTPRYLIKTRGQQVTLSCSPISGHRSVSWYQQTPGQGLQFLFEYFSETQRNKGNFPGRFSGRQFSNSRSEMNVSTLELGDSALYLCASSLAGTHHAEAFFGQGTRLTVV.

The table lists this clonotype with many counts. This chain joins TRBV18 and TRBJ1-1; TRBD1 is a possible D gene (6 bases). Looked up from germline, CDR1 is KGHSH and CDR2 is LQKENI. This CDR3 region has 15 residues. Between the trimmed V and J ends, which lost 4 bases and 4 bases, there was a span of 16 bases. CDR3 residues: CASSLRQDVLTEAFF. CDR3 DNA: TGTGCCAGCTCACTCAGACAGGATGTCCTCACTGAAGCTTTCTTT.

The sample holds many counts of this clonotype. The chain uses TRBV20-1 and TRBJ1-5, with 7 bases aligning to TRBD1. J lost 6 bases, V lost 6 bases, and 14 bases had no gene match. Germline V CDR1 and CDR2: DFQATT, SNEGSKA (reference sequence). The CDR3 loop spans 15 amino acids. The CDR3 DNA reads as TGCAGTGCCCAACGGGGGGCCAGGGGGACTCAGCCCCAGCATTTT. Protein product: CSAQRGARGTQPQHF.

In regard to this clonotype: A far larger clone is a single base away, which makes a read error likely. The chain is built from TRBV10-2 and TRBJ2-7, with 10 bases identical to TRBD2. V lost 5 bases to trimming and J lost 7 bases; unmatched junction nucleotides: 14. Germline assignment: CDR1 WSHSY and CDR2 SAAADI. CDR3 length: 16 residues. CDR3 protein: CASSLEREGPLGEQYF. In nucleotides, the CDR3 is TGCGCCAGCAGTTTGGAGCGGGAGGGCCCGTTGGGTGAGCAGTACTTC.

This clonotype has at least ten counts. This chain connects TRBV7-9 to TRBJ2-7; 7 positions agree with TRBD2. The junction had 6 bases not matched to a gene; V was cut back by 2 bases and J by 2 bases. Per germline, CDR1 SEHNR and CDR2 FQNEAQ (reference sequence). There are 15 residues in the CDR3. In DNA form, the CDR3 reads TGTGCCAGCAGCTTATTAGCGGGTGCCGCCTACGAGCAGTACTTC. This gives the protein CASSLLAGAAYEQYF.

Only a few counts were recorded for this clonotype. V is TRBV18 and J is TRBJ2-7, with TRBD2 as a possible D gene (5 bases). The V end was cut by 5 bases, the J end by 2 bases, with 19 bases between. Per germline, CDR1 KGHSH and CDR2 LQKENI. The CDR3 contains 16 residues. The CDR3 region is CASSSNPRDLTYEQYF. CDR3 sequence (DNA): TGTGCCAGCTCATCGAATCCCCGGGATCTAACCTACGAGCAGTACTTC.

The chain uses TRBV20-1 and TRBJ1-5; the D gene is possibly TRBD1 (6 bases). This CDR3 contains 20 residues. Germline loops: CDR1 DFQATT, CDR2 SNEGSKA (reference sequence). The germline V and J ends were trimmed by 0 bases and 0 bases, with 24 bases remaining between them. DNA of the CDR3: TGCAGTGCTAGAGATCCCCCGACAGGTGACACCCAATATAGCAATCAGCCCCAGCATTTT. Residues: CSARDPPTGDTQYSNQPQHF.

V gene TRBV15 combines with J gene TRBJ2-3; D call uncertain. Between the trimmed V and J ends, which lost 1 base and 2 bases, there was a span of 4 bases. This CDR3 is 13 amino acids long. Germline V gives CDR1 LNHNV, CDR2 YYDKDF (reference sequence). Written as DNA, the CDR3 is TGTGCCACCAGCAGAGGCTCCACAGATACGCAGTATTTT. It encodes CATSRGSTDTQYF. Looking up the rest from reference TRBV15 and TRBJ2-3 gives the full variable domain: DAMVIQNPRYQVTQFGKPVTLSCSQTLNHNVMYWYQQKSSQAPKLLFHYYDKDFNNEADTPDNFQSRRPNTSFCFLDIRSPGLGDTAMYLCATSRGSTDTQYFGPGTRLTVL.

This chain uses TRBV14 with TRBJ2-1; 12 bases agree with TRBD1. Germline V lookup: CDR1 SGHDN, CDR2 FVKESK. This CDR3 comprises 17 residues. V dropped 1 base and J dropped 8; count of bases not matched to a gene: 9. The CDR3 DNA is TGTGCCAGCAGCCAAGGCTACCGGGACAGGGGGCGGGATGAGCAGTTCTTC. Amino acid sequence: CASSQGYRDRGRDEQFF. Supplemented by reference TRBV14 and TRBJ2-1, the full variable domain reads EAGVTQFPSHSVIEKGQTVTLRCDPISGHDNLYWYRRVMGKEIKFLLHFVKESKQDESGMPNNRFLAERTGGTYSTLKVQPAELEDSGVYFCASSQGYRDRGRDEQFFGPGTRLTVL.

Here the CDR3 reads CASSYSVAGANVLTF. The CDR3 region has the DNA TGTGCCAGCAGTTACTCAGTAGCTGGGGCCAACGTCCTGACTTTC. This chain links TRBV6-5 with TRBJ2-6; D remains ambiguous. The V end lost 0 bases, the J end lost 2 bases, and 5 bases lay between the germline ends. CDR3 length: 15 amino acids. Germline CDR1 MNHEY, CDR2 SVGAGI.

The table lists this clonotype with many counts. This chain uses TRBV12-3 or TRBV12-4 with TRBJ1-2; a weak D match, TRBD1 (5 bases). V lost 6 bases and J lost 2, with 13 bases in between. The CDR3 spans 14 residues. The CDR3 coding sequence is TGTGCCAGCAGCTATCGGGAGGGGAACTATGGCTACACCTTC. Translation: CASSYREGNYGYTF.

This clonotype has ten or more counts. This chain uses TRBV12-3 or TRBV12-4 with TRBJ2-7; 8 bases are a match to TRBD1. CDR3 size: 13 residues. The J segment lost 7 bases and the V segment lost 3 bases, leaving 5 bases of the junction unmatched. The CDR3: CASSFTRGQEQYF. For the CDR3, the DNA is TGTGCCAGCAGTTTCACCAGGGGGCAAGAGCAGTACTTC.

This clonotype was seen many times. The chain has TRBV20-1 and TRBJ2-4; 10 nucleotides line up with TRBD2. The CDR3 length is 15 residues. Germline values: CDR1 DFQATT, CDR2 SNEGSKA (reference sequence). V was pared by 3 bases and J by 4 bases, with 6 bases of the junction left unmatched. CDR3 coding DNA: TGCAGTGCTAGGAGCGGGAGGGCCCCTAAAAACATTCAGTACTTC. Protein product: CSARSGRAPKNIQYF.

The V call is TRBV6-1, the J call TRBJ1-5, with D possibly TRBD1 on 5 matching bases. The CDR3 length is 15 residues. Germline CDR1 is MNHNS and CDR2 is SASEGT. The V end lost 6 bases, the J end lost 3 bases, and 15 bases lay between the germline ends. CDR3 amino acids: CASRKPGAVNQPQHF. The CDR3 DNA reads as TGTGCCAGCAGAAAACCCGGGGCAGTCAATCAGCCCCAGCATTTT.

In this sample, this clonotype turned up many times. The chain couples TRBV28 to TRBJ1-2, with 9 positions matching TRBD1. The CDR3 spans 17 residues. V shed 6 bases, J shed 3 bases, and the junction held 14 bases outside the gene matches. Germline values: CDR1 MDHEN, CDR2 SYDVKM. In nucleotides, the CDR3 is TGTGCCAGCAGCAAACAAAACCGGGACAGGGTCCACTATGGCTACACCTTC. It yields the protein CASSKQNRDRVHYGYTF.

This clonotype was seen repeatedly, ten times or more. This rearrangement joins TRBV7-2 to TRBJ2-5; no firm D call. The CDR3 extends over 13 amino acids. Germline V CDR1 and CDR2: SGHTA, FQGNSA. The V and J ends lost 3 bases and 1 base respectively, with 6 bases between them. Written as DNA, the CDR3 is TGTGCCAGCAGCTTTGCCGCCCAAGAGACCCAGTACTTC. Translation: CASSFAAQETQYF.

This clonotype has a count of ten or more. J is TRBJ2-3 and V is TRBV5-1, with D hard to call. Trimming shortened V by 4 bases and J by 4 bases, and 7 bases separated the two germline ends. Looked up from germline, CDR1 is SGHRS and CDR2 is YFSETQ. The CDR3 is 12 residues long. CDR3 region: CASSELADTQYF. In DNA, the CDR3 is TGCGCCAGCAGCGAGCTCGCAGATACGCAGTATTTT. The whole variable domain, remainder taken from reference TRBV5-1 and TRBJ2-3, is KAGVTQTPRYLIKTRGQQVTLSCSPISGHRSVSWYQQTPGQGLQFLFEYFSETQRNKGNFPGRFSGRQFSNSRSEMNVSTLELGDSALYLCASSELADTQYFGPGTRLTVL.

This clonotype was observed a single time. The CDR3 reads CASSFKRRGYNEQFF. CDR3 nucleotides: TGTGCCAGCAGTTTTAAGCGGAGAGGCTACAATGAGCAGTTCTTC. This chain links TRBV12-3 or TRBV12-4 with TRBJ2-1, with D possibly matching TRBD2 (5 bases). The CDR3 is 15 residues long. Deletions cut 3 bases from V and 3 bases from J, with 12 bases between.

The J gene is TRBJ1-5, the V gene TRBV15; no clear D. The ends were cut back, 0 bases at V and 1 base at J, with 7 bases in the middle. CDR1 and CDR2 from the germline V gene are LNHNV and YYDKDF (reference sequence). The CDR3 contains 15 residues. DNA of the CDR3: TGTGCCACCAGCAGAGATCGTGGCAGCAATCAGCCCCAGCATTTT. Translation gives CATSRDRGSNQPQHF. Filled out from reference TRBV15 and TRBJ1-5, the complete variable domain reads DAMVIQNPRYQVTQFGKPVTLSCSQTLNHNVMYWYQQKSSQAPKLLFHYYDKDFNNEADTPDNFQSRRPNTSFCFLDIRSPGLGDTAMYLCATSRDRGSNQPQHFGDGTRLSIL.

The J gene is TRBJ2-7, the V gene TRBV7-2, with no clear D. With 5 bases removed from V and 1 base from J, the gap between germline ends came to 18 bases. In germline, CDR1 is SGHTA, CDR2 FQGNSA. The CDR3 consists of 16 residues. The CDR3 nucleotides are TGTGCCAGCAGCCCTTACTGGGCGGCCGGATCCTACGAGCAGTACTTC. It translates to CASSPYWAAGSYEQYF.

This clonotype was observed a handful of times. This CDR3 reads CASSSWEDHSGANVLTF. In nucleotides, the CDR3 is TGTGCCAGCAGCTCTTGGGAGGACCACTCTGGGGCCAACGTCCTGACTTTC. The V gene is TRBV11-2, the J gene TRBJ2-6, with D possibly matching TRBD2 (6 bases). V lost 4 bases to trimming and J lost 0 bases, with 13 bases between them. The CDR3 is 17 residues long. CDR1 and CDR2 from the germline V gene are SGHAT and FQNNGV.

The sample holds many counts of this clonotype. The CDR3 nucleotides read TGTGCCAGCAGTTGGGGACAGGTCGACACCGGGGAGCTGTTTTTT. Translation: CASSWGQVDTGELFF. The rearrangement links TRBV28 to TRBJ2-2; 8 nucleotides agree with TRBD1. The V segment lost 4 bases and the J segment 3 bases; nucleotides outside the gene matches: 4. The CDR3 covers 15 residues. The V gene's germline CDR1 is MDHEN and CDR2 SYDVKM.

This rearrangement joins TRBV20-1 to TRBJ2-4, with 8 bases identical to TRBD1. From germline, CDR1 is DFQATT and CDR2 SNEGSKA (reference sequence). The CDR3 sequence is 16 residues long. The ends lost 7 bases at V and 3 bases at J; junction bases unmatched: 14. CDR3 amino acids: CSVTEPQGAGKNIQYF. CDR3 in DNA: TGCAGTGTCACCGAACCCCAGGGGGCAGGCAAAAACATTCAGTACTTC.

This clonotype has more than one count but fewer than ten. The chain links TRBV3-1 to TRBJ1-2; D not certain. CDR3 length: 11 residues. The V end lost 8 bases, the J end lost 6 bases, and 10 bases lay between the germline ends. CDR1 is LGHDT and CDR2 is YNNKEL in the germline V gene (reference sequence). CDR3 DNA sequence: TGTGCCAGCTCGTTTGGGGATGGCTACACCTTC. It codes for CASSFGDGYTF.

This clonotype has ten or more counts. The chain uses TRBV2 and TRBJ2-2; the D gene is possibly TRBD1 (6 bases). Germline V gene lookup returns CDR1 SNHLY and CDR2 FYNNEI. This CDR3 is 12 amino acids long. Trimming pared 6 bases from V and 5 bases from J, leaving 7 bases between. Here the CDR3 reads CASRGQTGELFF. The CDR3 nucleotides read TGTGCCAGCAGAGGACAGACCGGGGAGCTGTTTTTT.

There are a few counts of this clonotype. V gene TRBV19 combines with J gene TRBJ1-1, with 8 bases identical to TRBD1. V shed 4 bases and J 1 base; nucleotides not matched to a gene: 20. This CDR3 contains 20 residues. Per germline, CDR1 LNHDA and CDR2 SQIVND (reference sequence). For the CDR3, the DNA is TGTGCCAGTAGTAGAGGACAGGGCAGATCGGCCAATAGGAAGAACACTGAAGCTTTCTTT. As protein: CASSRGQGRSANRKNTEAFF.

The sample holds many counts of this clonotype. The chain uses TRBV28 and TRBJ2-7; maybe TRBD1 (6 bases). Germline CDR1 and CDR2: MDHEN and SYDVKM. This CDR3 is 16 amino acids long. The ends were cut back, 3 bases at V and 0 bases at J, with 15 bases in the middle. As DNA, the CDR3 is TGTGCCAGCAGTTTCCCCAGGACAGCTCGCTCCTACGAGCAGTACTTC. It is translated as CASSFPRTARSYEQYF.

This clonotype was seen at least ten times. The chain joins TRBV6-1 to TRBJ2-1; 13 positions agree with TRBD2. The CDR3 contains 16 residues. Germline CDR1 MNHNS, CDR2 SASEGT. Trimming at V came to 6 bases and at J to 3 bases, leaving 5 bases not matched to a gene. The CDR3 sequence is CASSRTSGSVYNEQFF. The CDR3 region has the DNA TGTGCCAGCAGCCGGACTAGCGGGAGTGTCTACAATGAGCAGTTCTTC.